These 5 T cell receptor beta chains share one sample of origin, sequenced in a study of control samples from healthy donors and cancer patients. The assay was immunoSEQ multiplex PCR, and TCRdb's table has in-frame clones only and misses some. The table includes around 110,000 clones, roughly 92% detected once. Sample: blood. The source is a man aged 30-40 years in good health.

The chain links TRBV19 to TRBJ2-1; no clear D. V was trimmed by 1 base and J by 7 bases, leaving 14 bases between them. The CDR3 has 15 residues. Per germline, CDR1 LNHDA and CDR2 SQIVND (reference sequence). The CDR3 protein is CASSIVGNAANEQFF. DNA for the CDR3: TGTGCCAGTAGTATAGTGGGCAACGCGGCAAATGAGCAGTTCTTC.

This clone was observed a few times. The chain couples TRBV7-9 to TRBJ1-4; D gene ambiguous. CDR1 is SEHNR and CDR2 is FQNEAQ in the germline V gene (reference sequence). The CDR3 sequence is 19 residues long. V lost 1 base, J lost 0 bases, and 18 bases lay in between. This CDR3 reads CASSLVSESDWATNEKLFF. For the CDR3, the DNA is TGTGCCAGCAGCTTAGTTTCTGAGTCCGACTGGGCAACTAATGAAAAACTGTTTTTT.

The CDR3 DNA is TGTGCCAGCAGCTTAGCGCGGACTAGCTCGGAGACCCAGTACTTC. Translated, it gives CASSLARTSSETQYF. The chain is built from TRBV7-9 and TRBJ2-5; TRBD2 agrees at 8 bases. V shed 0 bases, J shed 5 bases, and the junction held 5 bases outside the gene matches. Germline V lookup: CDR1 SEHNR, CDR2 FQNEAQ (reference sequence). CDR3 size: 15 residues.

This clone was seen just once. This chain joins TRBV7-3 and TRBJ2-1; D possibly matches TRBD1 or TRBD2 (5 bases each). Germline V gene lookup returns CDR1 SGHTA and CDR2 FQGTGA. Trimming cost V 2 bases and J 2 bases, with 13 bases left between them. This CDR3 contains 16 residues. The CDR3 bases are TGTGCCAGCAGCTTAGGGACGGGTCCACCCTACAATGAGCAGTTCTTC. Protein: CASSLGTGPPYNEQFF.

This clone was detected only a few times. CDR3 residues: CASSRGGDLGGYTF. CDR3 bases: TGCGCCAGCAGCCGGGGAGGGGACTTAGGAGGCTACACCTTC. V is TRBV4-1 and J is TRBJ1-2; possibly TRBD1 for D (5 bases). From germline, CDR1 is MGHRA and CDR2 YSYEKL. CDR3 length: 14 residues. The V end lost 4 bases, the J end lost 8 bases, and 17 bases lay between the germline ends.